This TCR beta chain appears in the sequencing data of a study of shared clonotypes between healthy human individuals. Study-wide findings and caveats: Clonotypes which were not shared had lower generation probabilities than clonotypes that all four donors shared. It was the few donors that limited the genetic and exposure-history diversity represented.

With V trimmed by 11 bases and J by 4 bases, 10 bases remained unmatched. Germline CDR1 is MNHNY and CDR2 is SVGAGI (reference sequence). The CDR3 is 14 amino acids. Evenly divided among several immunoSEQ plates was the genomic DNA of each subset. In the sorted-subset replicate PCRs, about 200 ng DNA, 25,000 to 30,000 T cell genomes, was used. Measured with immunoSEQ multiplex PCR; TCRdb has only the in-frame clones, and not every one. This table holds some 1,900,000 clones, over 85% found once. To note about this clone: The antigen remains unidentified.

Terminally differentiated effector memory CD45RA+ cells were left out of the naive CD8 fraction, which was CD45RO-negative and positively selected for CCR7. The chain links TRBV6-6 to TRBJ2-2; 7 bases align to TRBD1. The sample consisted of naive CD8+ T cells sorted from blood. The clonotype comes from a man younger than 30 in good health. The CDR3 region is CAGNGQAFTGELFF. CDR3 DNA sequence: TGTGCCGGAAACGGACAGGCGTTCACCGGGGAGCTGTTTTTT.